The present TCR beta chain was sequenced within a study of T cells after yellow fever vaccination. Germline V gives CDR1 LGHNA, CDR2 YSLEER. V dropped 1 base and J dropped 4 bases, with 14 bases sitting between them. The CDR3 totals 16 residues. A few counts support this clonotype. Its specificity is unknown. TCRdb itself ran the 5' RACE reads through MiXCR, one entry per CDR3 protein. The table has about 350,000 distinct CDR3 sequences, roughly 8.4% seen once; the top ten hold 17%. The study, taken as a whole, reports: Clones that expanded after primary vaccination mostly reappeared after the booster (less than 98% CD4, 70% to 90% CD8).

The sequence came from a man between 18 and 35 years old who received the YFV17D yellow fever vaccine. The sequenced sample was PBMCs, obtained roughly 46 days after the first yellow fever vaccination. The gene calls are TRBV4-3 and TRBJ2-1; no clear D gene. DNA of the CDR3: TGCGCCAGCAGCCAAGGGCAGTTCCCCGAATACAATGAGCAGTTCTTC. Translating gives CASSQGQFPEYNEQFF.